This entry lists 11 T cell receptor beta chains sequenced from one sample in a study of radiotherapy plus CTLA-4 blockade in lung cancer. TCRdb keeps only in-frame clones here, not all; method: immunoSEQ multiplex PCR. The sample has more than 55,000 clones; approximately 79% are singletons. The source was peripheral blood, collected from a patient treated with radiotherapy plus ipilimumab. Receptors were obtained from a human donor with non-small cell lung cancer who had a complete response to radiotherapy plus ipilimumab.

This rearrangement joins TRBV28 to TRBJ2-1; 8 positions agree with TRBD2. There are 16 residues in the CDR3. J was trimmed by 6 bases and V by 1 base; bases with no gene match: 8. Germline V CDR1 and CDR2: MDHEN, SYDVKM. CDR3 residues: CASSLSARTSSNEQFF. Written as DNA, the CDR3 is TGTGCCAGCAGTTTATCAGCCCGGACTAGCAGCAATGAGCAGTTCTTC.

Concerning this clone itself: This sample includes further DNA sequences coding for the same CDR3. CDR3 region: CASRPYRADSSPLHF. The CDR3 DNA is TGTGCCAGCAGACCTTACAGGGCGGATAGTTCACCCCTCCACTTT. The V call is TRBV6-5, the J call TRBJ1-6; maybe TRBD1 (6 bases). Trimming left V 6 bases short and J 9 bases short, with 18 bases between. Looked up from germline, CDR1 is MNHEY and CDR2 is SVGAGI. The CDR3 length is 15 residues.

This sequence joins TRBV4-2 and TRBJ1-5; TRBD1 agrees at 7 bases. From germline, CDR1 is LGHNA and CDR2 YNFKEQ. The CDR3 runs to 14 residues. After removal of 6 bases from V and 2 bases from J, the junction contained 4 bases not matched to a gene. The CDR3 loop is CASSVDRGNQPQHF. CDR3 nucleotides: TGTGCCAGCAGTGTCGACAGGGGCAATCAGCCCCAGCATTTT.

This chain links TRBV20-1 with TRBJ2-5, with TRBD2 matching over 8 bases. V lost 6 bases and J lost 7; bases outside the gene matches: 4. This CDR3 contains 11 residues. CDR1 and CDR2 from the germline V gene are DFQATT and SNEGSKA (reference sequence). The CDR3 is CSAGGVGTQYF. The CDR3 DNA is TGCAGTGCCGGGGGGGTAGGGACCCAGTACTTC.

This clone was observed a few times. The chain recombines TRBV5-1 with TRBJ1-3, with D unclear. V lost 5 bases and J 8 bases, leaving 8 bases between the germline ends. CDR3 length: 11 residues. The V gene's germline CDR1 is SGHRS and CDR2 YFSETQ. CDR3 sequence (DNA): TGCGCCAGCAGACTGGAGGACACCATATATTTT. Protein: CASRLEDTIYF.

The rearrangement links TRBV5-4 to TRBJ2-1; D call uncertain. V gave up 0 bases and J gave up 10 bases, with 17 bases separating them. Germline V gene lookup returns CDR1 SGHNT and CDR2 YYREEE (reference sequence). The CDR3 length is 15 residues. CDR3 amino acids: CASSLAGPNVREQFF. The CDR3 bases are TGTGCCAGCAGCTTGGCGGGTCCTAATGTGAGGGAGCAGTTCTTC.

This clone was seen just once. The rearrangement links TRBV11-3 to TRBJ2-2; 10 bases fit TRBD2. The length of the CDR3 is 16 residues. Unmatched junction bases numbered 7, after V lost 5 bases and J lost 4 bases. Germline loops: CDR1 SGHNT, CDR2 YENEEA. Here the CDR3 DNA reads TGTGCCAGCAGCGCTGCAGCGGGAGGGCCCACCGGGGAGCTGTTTTTT. It is translated as CASSAAAGGPTGELFF.

The chain joins TRBV7-2 to TRBJ2-5; tentative D call: TRBD1 (6 bases). The CDR3 has 14 amino acids. From germline, CDR1 is SGHTA and CDR2 FQGNSA. Trimming cost V 4 bases and J 2 bases, with 11 bases left between them. The CDR3 protein is CASSSQGQQETQYF. DNA for the CDR3: TGTGCCAGCAGCTCCCAGGGGCAGCAAGAGACCCAGTACTTC.

This chain connects TRBV7-2 to TRBJ2-3, with a weak D call TRBD1 (5 bases). Germline CDR1 reads SGHTA; CDR2 reads FQGNSA. V lost 1 base to trimming and J lost 5 bases, with 7 bases between them. The CDR3 totals 13 residues. The CDR3: CASSLGGIDTQYF. The DNA for the CDR3 is TGTGCCAGCAGCTTAGGGGGCATAGATACGCAGTATTTT.

The rearrangement links TRBV5-1 to TRBJ2-4; D unclear. Trimming stripped 5 bases from V and 4 bases from J, with 10 bases between. Germline assignment: CDR1 SGHRS and CDR2 YFSETQ. This CDR3 has 13 residues. CDR3 sequence reads: CASSSPGKNIQYF. The CDR3 DNA is TGCGCCAGCAGTTCCCCCGGGAAAAACATTCAGTACTTC.

The chain is built from TRBV6-1 and TRBJ1-2; D is unclear. Trimming took 3 bases from V and 4 from J, leaving 12 bases between them. CDR1 and CDR2 (germline): MNHNS, SASEGT. There are 14 residues in the CDR3. The chain's CDR3 is CASSDSSGIYGYTF. Here the CDR3 DNA reads TGTGCCAGCAGTGATAGCAGCGGGATCTATGGCTACACCTTC.